Listed here is a single T cell receptor beta chain. Antigen: not known. Repertoires were generated with immunoSEQ multiplex PCR, while TCRdb's copy carries only in-frame clones and drops some. The table lists 140,000 to 150,000 clones, roughly 90% of them singletons. The data were taken from a study of cytomegalovirus exposure and HLA in healthy donors. Study-wide results and caveats: The classifier reportedly diagnosed cytomegalovirus status with high specificity and sensitivity.

V lost 5 bases, J lost 5 bases, and 16 bases lay in between. CDR3 length: 15 residues. CDR1 is MNHEY, CDR2 SMNVEV, per germline (reference sequence). The receptor was isolated from a young man in good health and CMV-seropositive. Sequencing input: PBMCs. The chain couples TRBV27 to TRBJ1-5; possible D gene TRBD1, 5 bases. The CDR3: CASSRIGGGDQPQHF. As DNA, the CDR3 is TGTGCCAGCAGTCGGATCGGAGGAGGGGATCAGCCCCAGCATTTT.